This TCR beta chain was identified during a study of cytomegalovirus exposure and HLA in healthy donors. The CDR3 totals 15 residues. Germline V gene sequence: CDR1 SGHDT, CDR2 YYEEEE. V lost 1 base and J lost 9; bases outside the gene matches: 6. Use of 60 Vbeta and 13 Jbeta primers characterized the PCR. Clones were sequenced by immunoSEQ multiplex PCR, and TCRdb holds only the in-frame ones, with some missing. The repertoire includes 140,000 to 150,000 clones, roughly 80% of them detected once, and around 4.4% sits in the top ten. The sequenced material came from PBMCs. The sequence was collected from a man aged 40-50 years in good health and CMV-seronegative. The chain employs TRBV5-6 and TRBJ2-1, with 11 bases identical to TRBD1. CDR3 sequence reads: CASSLRRTGGGEQFF. CDR3 nucleotide sequence: TGTGCCAGCAGCTTGAGGAGGACAGGGGGCGGTGAGCAGTTCTTC. The variable domain in full, completed from reference TRBV5-6 and TRBJ2-1, reads DAGVTQSPTHLIKTRGQQVTLRCSPKSGHDTVSWYQQALGQGPQFIFQYYEEEERQRGNFPDRFSGHQFPNYSSELNVNALLLGDSALYLCASSLRRTGGGEQFFGPGTRLTVL.